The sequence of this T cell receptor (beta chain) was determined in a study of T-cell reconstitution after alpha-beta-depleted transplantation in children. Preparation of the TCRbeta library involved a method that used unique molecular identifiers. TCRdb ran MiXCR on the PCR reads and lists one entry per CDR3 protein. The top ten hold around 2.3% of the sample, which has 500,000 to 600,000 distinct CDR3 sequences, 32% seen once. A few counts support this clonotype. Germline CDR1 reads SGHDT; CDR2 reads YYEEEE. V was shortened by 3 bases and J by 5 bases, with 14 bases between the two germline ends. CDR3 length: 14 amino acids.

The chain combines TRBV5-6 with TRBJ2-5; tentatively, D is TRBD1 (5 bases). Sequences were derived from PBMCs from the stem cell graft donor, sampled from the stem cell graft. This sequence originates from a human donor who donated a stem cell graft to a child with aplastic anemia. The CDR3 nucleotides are TGTGCCAGCAGCTCGCGGACACCCCGGGAGACCCAGTACTTC. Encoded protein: CASSSRTPRETQYF.